The subject of this entry is one T cell receptor beta chain. Its specificity is unknown. This record belongs to a study of cytomegalovirus exposure and HLA in healthy donors. Study outcomes and limitations: DRB1 showed the most TCR associations and HLA-C the fewest in a later analysis, as rates varied by HLA locus. For most TCR beta V segments, an earlier analysis put the productive rate at about 87% or about 30% of the time. Equally common other TCR beta chains were less clonally expanded than HLA-associated ones, a later analysis found.

The length of the CDR3 is 12 residues. Germline V gene lookup returns CDR1 LNHDA and CDR2 SQIVND (reference sequence). V was cut by 5 bases and J by 6 bases, with 10 bases left in between. Researchers ran the PCR with 60 Vbeta and 13 Jbeta primers. Assay: immunoSEQ multiplex PCR; the TCRdb copy retains only in-frame clones and omits some. The sample contains around 91,000 clones, around four fifths of which appear only once. This TCR was sampled from a male donor in good health and CMV-seropositive. The sample consisted of PBMCs. The chain recombines TRBV19 with TRBJ2-5, with D perhaps matching TRBD2 (5 bases). The CDR3 loop is CASSPPGKTQYF. The CDR3, as DNA: TGTGCCAGTAGTCCCCCGGGGAAGACCCAGTACTTC.